This is a list of T cell receptor beta chains from one sample in a study of OX40 agonist ivuxolimab in advanced cancers. Method: immunoSEQ multiplex PCR; TCRdb's copy keeps in-frame clones and lacks some. Among some 25,000 clones listed, around 79% were seen once. The sample consisted of CD4+ or CD8+ T cells sorted from blood, taken in a trial of the OX40 agonist ivuxolimab. The receptors were gathered from an adult with an advanced solid tumor such as melanoma, head and neck, liver or kidney cancer. The CDR3 runs from the conserved cysteine through the conserved F or W. The order of the fields is D gene, V gene, clone size, J gene, CDR3 DNA, CDR3 protein. D genes are given only for firm matches. Not every row has a clone size; where given, it reads once, few, many or a size class.

NA	TRBV5-6	NA	TRBJ2-6	TGTGCCAGCAGCTTGGCCAGCAGTAGCTCTGGGGCCAACGTCCTGACTTTC	CASSLASSSSGANVLTF
TRBD1	TRBV7-3	NA	TRBJ2-1	TGTGCCAGCAGCGGACAGGGAAATGAGCAGTTCTTC	CASSGQGNEQFF
TRBD1	TRBV5-3	NA	TRBJ1-1	TGTGCCAGAAGCCGGGACAGAGGATTGAACACTGAAGCTTTCTTT	CARSRDRGLNTEAFF
NA	TRBV19	NA	TRBJ2-7	TGTGCCAGTAGTATCGATACAGGCACCTACGAGCAGTACTTC	CASSIDTGTYEQYF
TRBD2	TRBV28	NA	TRBJ2-7	TGTGCCAGCAGACGGCTAGCGGATTCCTACGAGCAGTACTTC	CASRRLADSYEQYF
NA	TRBV29-1	NA	TRBJ2-1	TGCAGCGTTGAAGTTCTAGGTGAGCAGTTCTTC	CSVEVLGEQFF
NA	TRBV30	NA	TRBJ1-2	TGTGCCTGGACAACAAACTATGGCTACACCTTC	CAWTTNYGYTF
NA	TRBV10-3	NA	TRBJ1-6	TGTGCCATCAGTCTTGAAGGTTTTGATTCACCCCTCCACTTT	CAISLEGFDSPLHF
NA	TRBV5-1	NA	TRBJ1-4	TGCGCCAACAGCCCTGGTGCAGGGGCAACTAATGAAAAACTGTTTTTT	CANSPGAGATNEKLFF
NA	TRBV7-9	NA	TRBJ2-3	TGTGCCAGCAGCCGATATGGGACCGAGGATTCAGATACGCAGTATTTT	CASSRYGTEDSDTQYF
NA	TRBV5-1	NA	TRBJ2-3	TGCGCCAGCAGCTTGGCGGGTTACCTTGAGACGCAGTATTTT	CASSLAGYLETQYF
TRBD2	TRBV7-3	NA	TRBJ2-1	TGTGCCAGCAGTTCCGAAGCGGGGGGCTACAATGAGCAGTTCTTC	CASSSEAGGYNEQFF
NA	TRBV11-3	NA	TRBJ2-7	TGTGCCAGCAAACCCTCAGGGACGTCCCCCTACGAGCAGTACTTC	CASKPSGTSPYEQYF
NA	TRBV28	NA	TRBJ2-4	TGTGCCAGCAGTTTTCCGGGAGCAGGAGTAGGCAAAAACATTCAGTACTTC	CASSFPGAGVGKNIQYF
TRBD2	TRBV9	NA	TRBJ2-7	TGTGCCAGCGGTAGCGGGAGGGGCGAGCAGTACTTC	CASGSGRGEQYF
NA	TRBV6-5	NA	TRBJ1-2	TGTGCCAGCAGTTACACTGGCAGGGAGGCCCACGGCTACACCTTC	CASSYTGREAHGYTF
NA	TRBV5-1	NA	TRBJ1-3	TGCGCCAGCAGCCTCGACAGCCGCTCTGGAAACACCATATATTTT	CASSLDSRSGNTIYF
TRBD1	TRBV5-6	NA	TRBJ2-7	TGTGCCAGCAGCTCGGGACAGGGGTTGTACGAGCAGTACTTC	CASSSGQGLYEQYF
TRBD2	TRBV6-5	NA	TRBJ2-1	TGTGCCAGCGGAATTAGCGGGAGGGCAAATGAGCAGTTCTTC	CASGISGRANEQFF
NA	TRBV7-6	NA	TRBJ2-5	TGTGCCAGCAGCTTAATTAGAGCCCAGCCAGAGACCCAGTACTTC	CASSLIRAQPETQYF
NA	TRBV5-1	NA	TRBJ2-1	TGCGCCAGCAGCTTTGGCCTGACTTCTTACAATGAGCAGTTCTTC	CASSFGLTSYNEQFF
NA	TRBV11-1	NA	TRBJ1-6	TGTGCCAGCAGCTTAGGTCTTGGGACAACGTATAATTCACCCCTCCACTTT	CASSLGLGTTYNSPLHF
NA	TRBV19	once	TRBJ1-4	TGTGCCAGTAGTATCCGGACGCTACGGACTAATGAAAAACTGTTTTTT	CASSIRTLRTNEKLFF
NA	TRBV6-5	NA	TRBJ2-1	TGTGCCAGCAGTTACTCGAAAAGGGGTGAGCAGTTCTTC	CASSYSKRGEQFF
TRBD1	TRBV14	NA	TRBJ1-2	TGTGCCAGCAGCCAAGAATACCACCCTCGGGACAGACTCTACACCTTC	CASSQEYHPRDRLYTF
NA	TRBV19	NA	TRBJ1-2	TGTGCCAGTAGTATACAATCAGTGGGGAACTATGGCTACACCTTC	CASSIQSVGNYGYTF
NA	TRBV9	NA	TRBJ2-3	TGTGCCAGCAGCGTCTACGGGAGCGCCACAGATACGCAGTATTTT	CASSVYGSATDTQYF
NA	TRBV29-1	NA	TRBJ1-2	TGCAGCGTTGAGGAGGCTTGGGCCGAAGGAATAAATGGCTACACCTTC	CSVEEAWAEGINGYTF
NA	TRBV5-1	NA	TRBJ1-3	TGCGCCAGCAGCTTGGGCACAGTGATCTCTGGAAACACCATATATTTT	CASSLGTVISGNTIYF
NA	TRBV19	NA	TRBJ2-2	TGTGCCAGCTCAGAGGGAGGTAGGAGAACCGGGGAGCTGTTTTTT	CASSEGGRRTGELFF
NA	TRBV4-1	few	TRBJ2-7	TGCGCCAGCAGCCAAGCCCTATGGGGTCCTACTATCTACGAGCAGTACTTC	CASSQALWGPTIYEQYF
NA	TRBV19	NA	TRBJ1-5	TGTGCCAGTAGTATCGGGACGGCTAACAATCAGCCCCAGCATTTT	CASSIGTANNQPQHF